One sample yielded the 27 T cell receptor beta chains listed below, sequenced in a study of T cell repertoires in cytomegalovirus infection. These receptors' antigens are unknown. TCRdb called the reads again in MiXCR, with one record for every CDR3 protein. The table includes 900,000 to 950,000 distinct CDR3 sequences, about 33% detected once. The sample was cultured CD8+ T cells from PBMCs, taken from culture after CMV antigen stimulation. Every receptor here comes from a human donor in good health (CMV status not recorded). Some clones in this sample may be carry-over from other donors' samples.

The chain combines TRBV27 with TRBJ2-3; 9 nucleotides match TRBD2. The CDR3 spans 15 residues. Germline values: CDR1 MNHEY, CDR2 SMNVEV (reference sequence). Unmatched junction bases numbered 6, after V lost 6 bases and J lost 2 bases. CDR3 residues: CASRASGAITDTQYF. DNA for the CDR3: TGTGCCAGCAGGGCTAGCGGGGCCATCACAGATACGCAGTATTTT.

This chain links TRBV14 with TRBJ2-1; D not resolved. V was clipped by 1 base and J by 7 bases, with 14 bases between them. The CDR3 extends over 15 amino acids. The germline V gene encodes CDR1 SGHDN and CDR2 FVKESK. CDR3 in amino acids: CASSQGLSYVNEQFF. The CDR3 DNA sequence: TGTGCCAGCAGCCAAGGGCTTAGTTATGTTAATGAGCAGTTCTTC.

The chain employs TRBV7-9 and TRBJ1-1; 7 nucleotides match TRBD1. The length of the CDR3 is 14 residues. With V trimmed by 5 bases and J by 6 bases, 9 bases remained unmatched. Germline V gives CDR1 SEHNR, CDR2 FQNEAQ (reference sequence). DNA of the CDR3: TGTGCCAGCAGCCAAGAGGGGGCAGGGTCTGAAGCTTTCTTT. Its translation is CASSQEGAGSEAFF. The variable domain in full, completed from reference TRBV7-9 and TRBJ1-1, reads DTGVSQNPRHKITKRGQNVTFRCDPISEHNRLYWYRQTLGQGPEFLTYFQNEAQLEKSRLLSDRFSAERPKGSFSTLEIQRTEQGDSAMYLCASSQEGAGSEAFFGQGTRLTVV.

The CDR3 DNA is TGTGCCAGCAGCTTTGGGGAAGCGGGGGGGCAATACGAGCAGTACGTC. It encodes CASSFGEAGGQYEQYV. The chain couples TRBV7-2 to TRBJ2-7, with 10 bases fitting TRBD2. The CDR3 totals 16 residues. V shed 3 bases, J shed 4 bases, and the junction held 9 bases outside the gene matches. Germline values: CDR1 SGHTA, CDR2 FQGNSA.

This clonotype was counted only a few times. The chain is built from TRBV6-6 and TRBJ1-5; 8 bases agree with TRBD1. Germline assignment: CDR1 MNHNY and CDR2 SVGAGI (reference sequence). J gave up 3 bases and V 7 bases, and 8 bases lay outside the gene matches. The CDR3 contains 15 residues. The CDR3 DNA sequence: TGTGCCAGCAACCCGGGACAGGACAACAATCAGCCCCAGCATTTT. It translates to CASNPGQDNNQPQHF.

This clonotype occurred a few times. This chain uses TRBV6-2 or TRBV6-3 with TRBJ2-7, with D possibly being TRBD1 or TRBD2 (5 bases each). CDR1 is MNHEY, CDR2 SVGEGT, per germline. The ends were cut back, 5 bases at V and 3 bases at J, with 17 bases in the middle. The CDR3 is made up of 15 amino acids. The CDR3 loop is CASSLTGTEFYEQYV. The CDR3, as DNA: TGTGCCAGCAGTCTCACGGGGACGGAGTTCTACGAGCAGTACGTC.

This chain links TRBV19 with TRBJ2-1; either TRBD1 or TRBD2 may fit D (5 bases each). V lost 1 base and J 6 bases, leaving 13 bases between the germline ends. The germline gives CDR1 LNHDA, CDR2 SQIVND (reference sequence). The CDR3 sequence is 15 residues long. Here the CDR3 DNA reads TGTGCCAGTAGTATAGTGGGGGTTGTTGGCAATGAGCAGTTCTTC. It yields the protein CASSIVGVVGNEQFF.

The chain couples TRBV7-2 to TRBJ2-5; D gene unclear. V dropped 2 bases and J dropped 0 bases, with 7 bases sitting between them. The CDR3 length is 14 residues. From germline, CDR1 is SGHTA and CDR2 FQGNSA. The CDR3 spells CASSLLVYQETQYF. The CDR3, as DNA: TGTGCCAGCAGCTTATTGGTGTACCAAGAGACCCAGTACTTC.

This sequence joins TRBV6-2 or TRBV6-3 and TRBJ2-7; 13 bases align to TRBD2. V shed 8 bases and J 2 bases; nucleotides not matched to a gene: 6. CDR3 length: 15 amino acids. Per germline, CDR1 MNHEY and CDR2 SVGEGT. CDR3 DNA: TGTGCCAGCGCTGGGACTAGCGGGGAAACCTACGAGCAGTACGTC. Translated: CASAGTSGETYEQYV.

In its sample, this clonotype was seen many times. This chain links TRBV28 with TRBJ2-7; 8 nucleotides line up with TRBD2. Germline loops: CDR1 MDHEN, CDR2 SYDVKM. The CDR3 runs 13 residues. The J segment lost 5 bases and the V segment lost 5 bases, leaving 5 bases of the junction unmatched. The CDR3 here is CASSPRAGDEQYV. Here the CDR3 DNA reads TGTGCCAGCAGTCCAAGAGCGGGAGACGAGCAGTACGTC.

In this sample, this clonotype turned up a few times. CDR3 nucleotide sequence: TGTGCCAGCAGTTTGGACAGGGTGGAAGGCTACACCTTC. Its protein is CASSLDRVEGYTF. The V and J genes are TRBV7-9 and TRBJ1-2; 8 bases line up with TRBD1. J gave up 8 bases and V 6 bases, and 8 bases lay outside the gene matches. This CDR3 comprises 13 residues. Germline V lookup: CDR1 SEHNR, CDR2 FQNEAQ (reference sequence).

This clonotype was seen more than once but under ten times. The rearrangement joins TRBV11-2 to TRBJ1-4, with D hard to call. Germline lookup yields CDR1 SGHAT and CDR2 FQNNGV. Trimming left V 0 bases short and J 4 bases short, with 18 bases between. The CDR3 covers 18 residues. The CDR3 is CASSLDRHRQDHNEKLFF. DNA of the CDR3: TGTGCCAGCAGCTTAGATCGGCACCGCCAAGACCATAATGAAAAACTGTTTTTT.

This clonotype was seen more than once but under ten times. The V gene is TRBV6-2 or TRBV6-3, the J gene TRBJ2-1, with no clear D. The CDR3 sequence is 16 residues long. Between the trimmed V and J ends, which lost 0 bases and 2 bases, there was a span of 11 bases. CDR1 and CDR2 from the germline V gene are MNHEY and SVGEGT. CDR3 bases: TGTGCCAGCAGTTACTCAAAGGGCAGAGCCTACAATGAGCAGTTCTTC. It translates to CASSYSKGRAYNEQFF.

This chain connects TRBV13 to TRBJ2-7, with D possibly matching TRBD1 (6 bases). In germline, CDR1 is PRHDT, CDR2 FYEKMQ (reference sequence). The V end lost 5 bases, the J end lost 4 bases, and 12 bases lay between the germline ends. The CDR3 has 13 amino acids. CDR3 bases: TGTGCCAGCAGCCCGACGACAGGATACGAGCAGTACGTC. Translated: CASSPTTGYEQYV.

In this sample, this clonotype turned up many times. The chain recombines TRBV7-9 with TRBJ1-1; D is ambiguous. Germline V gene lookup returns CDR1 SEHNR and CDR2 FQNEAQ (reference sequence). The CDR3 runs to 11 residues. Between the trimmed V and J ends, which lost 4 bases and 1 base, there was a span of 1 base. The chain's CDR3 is CASSSNTEAFF. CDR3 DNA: TGTGCCAGCAGCTCGAACACTGAAGCTTTCTTT.

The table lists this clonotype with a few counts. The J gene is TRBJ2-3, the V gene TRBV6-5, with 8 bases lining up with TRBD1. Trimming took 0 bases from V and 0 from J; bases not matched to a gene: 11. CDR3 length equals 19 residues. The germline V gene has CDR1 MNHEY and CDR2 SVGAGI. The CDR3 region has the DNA TGTGCCAGCAGTTACTCGCCCCTCCCCAGGGGGCTTAGCACAGATACGCAGTATTTT. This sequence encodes CASSYSPLPRGLSTDTQYF.

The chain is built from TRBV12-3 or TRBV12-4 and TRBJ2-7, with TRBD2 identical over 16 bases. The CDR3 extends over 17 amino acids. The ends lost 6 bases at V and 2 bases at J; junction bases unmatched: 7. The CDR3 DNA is TGTGCCAGCAGGGCCGGGACTAGCGGGGGGGCACCCTACGAGCAGTACTTC. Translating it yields CASRAGTSGGAPYEQYF.

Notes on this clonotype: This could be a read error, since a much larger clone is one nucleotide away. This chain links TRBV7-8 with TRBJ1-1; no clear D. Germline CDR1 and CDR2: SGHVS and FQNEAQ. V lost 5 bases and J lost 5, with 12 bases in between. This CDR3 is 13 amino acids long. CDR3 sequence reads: CASSPDVGTEAFF. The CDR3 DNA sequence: TGTGCCAGCAGCCCCGATGTGGGGACTGAAGCTTTCTTT. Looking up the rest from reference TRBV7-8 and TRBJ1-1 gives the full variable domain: GAGVSQSPRYKVAKRGQDVALRCDPISGHVSLFWYQQALGQGPEFLTYFQNEAQLDKSGLPSDRFFAERPEGSVSTLKIQRTQQEDSAVYLCASSPDVGTEAFFGQGTRLTVV.

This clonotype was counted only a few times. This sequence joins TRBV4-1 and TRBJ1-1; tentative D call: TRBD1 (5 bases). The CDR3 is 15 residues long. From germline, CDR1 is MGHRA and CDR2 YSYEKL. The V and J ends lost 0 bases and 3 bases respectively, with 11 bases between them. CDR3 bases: TGCGCCAGCAGCCAAGATAAGGGGACCGACACTGAAGCTTTCTTT. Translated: CASSQDKGTDTEAFF.

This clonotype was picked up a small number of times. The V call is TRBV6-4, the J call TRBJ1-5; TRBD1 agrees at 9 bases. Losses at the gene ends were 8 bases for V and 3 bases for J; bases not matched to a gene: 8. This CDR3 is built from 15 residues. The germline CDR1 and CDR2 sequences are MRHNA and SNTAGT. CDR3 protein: CASDRDREANQPQHF. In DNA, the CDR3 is TGTGCCAGCGACCGGGACAGGGAGGCCAATCAGCCCCAGCATTTT.

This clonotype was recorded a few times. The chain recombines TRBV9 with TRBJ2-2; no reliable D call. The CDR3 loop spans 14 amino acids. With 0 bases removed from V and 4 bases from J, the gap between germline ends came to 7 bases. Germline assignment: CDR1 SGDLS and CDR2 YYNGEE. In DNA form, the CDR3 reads TGTGCCAGCAGCGTAGAGATTATCACCGGGGAGCTGTTTTTT. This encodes CASSVEIITGELFF.

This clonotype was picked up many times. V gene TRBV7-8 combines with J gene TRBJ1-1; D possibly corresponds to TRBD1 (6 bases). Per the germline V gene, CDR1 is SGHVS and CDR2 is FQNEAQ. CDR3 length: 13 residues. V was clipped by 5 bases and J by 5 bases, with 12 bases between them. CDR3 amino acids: CASSPRGATEAFF. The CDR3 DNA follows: TGTGCCAGCAGCCCCAGGGGAGCAACTGAAGCTTTCTTT.

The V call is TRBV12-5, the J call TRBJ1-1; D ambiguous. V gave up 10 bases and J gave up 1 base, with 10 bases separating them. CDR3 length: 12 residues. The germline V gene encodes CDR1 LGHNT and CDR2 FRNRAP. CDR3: CATGQANTEAFF. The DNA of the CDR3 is TGTGCTACTGGGCAGGCGAACACTGAAGCTTTCTTT.

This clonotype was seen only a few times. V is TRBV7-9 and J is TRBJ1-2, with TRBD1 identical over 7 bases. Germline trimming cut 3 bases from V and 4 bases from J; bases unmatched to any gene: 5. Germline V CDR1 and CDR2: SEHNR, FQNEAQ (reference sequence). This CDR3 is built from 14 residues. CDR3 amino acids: CASSLGRGSYGYTF. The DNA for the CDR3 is TGTGCCAGCAGCTTGGGCAGGGGGTCCTATGGCTACACCTTC.

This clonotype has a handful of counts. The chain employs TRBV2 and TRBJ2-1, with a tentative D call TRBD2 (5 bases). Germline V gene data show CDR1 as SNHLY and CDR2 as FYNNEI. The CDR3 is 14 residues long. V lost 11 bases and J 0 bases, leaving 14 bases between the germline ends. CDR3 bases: TGTGCCTGGTGGACGGGGAGCTCCTACAATGAGCAGTTCTTC. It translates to CAWWTGSSYNEQFF.

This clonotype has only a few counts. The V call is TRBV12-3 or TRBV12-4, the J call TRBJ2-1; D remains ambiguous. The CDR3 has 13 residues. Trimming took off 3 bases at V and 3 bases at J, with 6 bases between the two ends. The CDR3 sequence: CASSFSDYNEQFF. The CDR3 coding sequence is TGTGCCAGCAGTTTTTCGGACTACAATGAGCAGTTCTTC.

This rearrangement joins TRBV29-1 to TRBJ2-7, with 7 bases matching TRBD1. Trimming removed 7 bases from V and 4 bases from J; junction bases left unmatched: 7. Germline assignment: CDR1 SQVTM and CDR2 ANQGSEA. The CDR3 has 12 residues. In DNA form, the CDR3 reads TGCAGCGGCACAGGGGATAGGTACGAGCAGTACGTC. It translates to CSGTGDRYEQYV.